These T cell receptor beta chains were read from a single sample in a study of memory CD4+ T cells and cytomegalovirus serostatus. TCRdb keeps only in-frame clones here, not all; method: immunoSEQ multiplex PCR. This sample yields tens of thousands of clones, of which around 78% are seen a single time; roughly 0.77% belongs to the top ten. The sample taken for sequencing was memory CD4+ T cells from blood. These receptors were collected from an adult in good health and CMV-seronegative. Each CDR3 is given with its conserved first and last residue. Fields, in order: J gene, D gene, clone size, V gene, CDR3 DNA, CDR3 protein. A D gene is named only where the DNA matches it firmly. Rows may omit the clone size; those that give it use once, few, many or a size class.

TRBJ2-6,.,.,TRBV19,TGTGCCAGTAGCAAAGATGGTCGAGGTTCTGGGGCCAACGTCCTGACTTTC,CASSKDGRGSGANVLTF
TRBJ1-1,.,few,TRBV28,TGTGCCAGCAGCTTTGACATTGAAGCTTTCTTT,CASSFDIEAFF
TRBJ2-1,TRBD2,.,TRBV6-1,TGTGCCAGCAGTGCAAGGACTAGCGGGGGGCGGGAGCAGTTCTTC,CASSARTSGGREQFF
TRBJ1-3,.,once,TRBV30,TGTGCCTGGAGTGTACTAGGGGACGGTCGAGGGGCTGGAAACACCATATATTTT,CAWSVLGDGRGAGNTIYF
TRBJ1-2,.,.,TRBV19,TGTGCCAGTAGTTTGGCCGGGAGGGATGTTGGCTACACCTTC,CASSLAGRDVGYTF
TRBJ2-2,TRBD1,.,TRBV18,TGTGCCAGCTCACCACCGGGACAGGGGACCGGGGAGCTGTTTTTT,CASSPPGQGTGELFF
TRBJ2-2,.,.,TRBV9,TGTGCCAGCAGCGACCCCCCTGGGAGAAACACCGGGGAGCTGTTTTTT,CASSDPPGRNTGELFF
TRBJ2-2,TRBD1,.,TRBV2,TGTGCCAGCGGGGTGACAGGGGACCTCACCGGGGAGCTGTTTTTT,CASGVTGDLTGELFF
TRBJ2-4,.,.,TRBV9,TGTGCCAGCAGCCAGGGACATTTAGCCAAAAACATTCAGTACTTC,CASSQGHLAKNIQYF
TRBJ1-4,.,few,TRBV30,TGTGCCTGGAGTGTACCTGTTGGATGGGGGGATTGGCAAACTAATGAAAAACTGTTTTTT,CAWSVPVGWGDWQTNEKLFF
TRBJ2-3,.,.,TRBV11-1,TGTGCCAGCAGTCAGCTGATGGGGGAGCCCACAGATACGCAGTATTTT,CASSQLMGEPTDTQYF
TRBJ1-1,.,.,TRBV20-1,TGCAGTGCTAGGGGTGGCCCTGAAGCTTTCTTT,CSARGGPEAFF
TRBJ2-1,.,.,TRBV29-1,TGCAGCGTGCGCAGGGTTGAGCAGTTCTTC,CSVRRVEQFF
TRBJ2-3,TRBD2,.,TRBV7-9,TGTGCCAGCAGCTCCCCGGGGGGAGGAGATACGCAGTATTTT,CASSSPGGGDTQYF
TRBJ2-2,.,.,TRBV5-4,TGTGCCAGCAGCTTGGCTGGACCCGGGGAGCTGTTTTTT,CASSLAGPGELFF
TRBJ1-2,.,.,TRBV7-8,TGTGCCAGCAGCTTCCAGGGTCTCTATGGCTACACCTTC,CASSFQGLYGYTF
TRBJ2-1,.,.,TRBV5-4,TGTGCCAGCAACGACGGGGGTTCAGCCTACAATGAGCAGTTCTTC,CASNDGGSAYNEQFF
TRBJ2-3,.,.,TRBV6-6,TGTGCCAGCAGTGTCGCTAGCAAGTCAGATACGCAGTATTTT,CASSVASKSDTQYF
TRBJ2-3,.,.,TRBV19,TGTGCCAGTAGTACGGACCTTGGGGATACGCAGTATTTT,CASSTDLGDTQYF
TRBJ2-3,.,.,TRBV6-5,TGTGCCAGCAAGACGGTTGGAGATACGCAGTATTTT,CASKTVGDTQYF
TRBJ1-2,.,.,TRBV12-5,TGTGCTAGTTCGGGCGGAGGTATTGGCTATGGCTACACCTTC,CASSGGGIGYGYTF
TRBJ1-5,.,.,TRBV19,TGTGCCAGTAGTATCAGGGGAAGAGACAGGAATTCGCGCGGGAGCAATCAGCCCCAGCATTTT,CASSIRGRDRNSRGSNQPQHF
TRBJ1-2,TRBD1,.,TRBV2,TGTGCCAGCAGTGCACCGGGACAGTTTAGCTACACCTTC,CASSAPGQFSYTF
TRBJ2-7,.,.,TRBV25-1,TGTGCCAGCAGTGAATACGGATCGAAGGGCTACGAGCAGTACTTC,CASSEYGSKGYEQYF
TRBJ2-1,TRBD1,.,TRBV2,TGTGCCAGCAGTGAAGACAGGGGGTCCTACAATGAGCAGTTCTTC,CASSEDRGSYNEQFF
TRBJ1-1,.,.,TRBV25-1,TGTGCCAGCCGGGTACGAGGGAACACTGAAGCTTTCTTT,CASRVRGNTEAFF
TRBJ1-3,.,once,TRBV9,TGTGCCAGCAGCCAACCGGGGGGCCCTGGAAACACCATATATTTT,CASSQPGGPGNTIYF
TRBJ1-5,.,.,TRBV11-2,TGTGCCAGCAGCTTAGGCGCAGGGCCCCAGCATTTT,CASSLGAGPQHF
TRBJ2-7,.,once,TRBV6-6,TGTGCCAGCAGTTACTCGACACAGGCTAGAGAGCAGTACTTC,CASSYSTQAREQYF
TRBJ2-5,.,.,TRBV14,TGTGCCAGCAGCCCACTAGGGACGGAAGAGACCCAGTACTTC,CASSPLGTEETQYF
TRBJ1-6,.,.,TRBV5-1,TGCGCCAGCAGCCAGGGGACGGGGAATAATTCACCCCTCCACTTT,CASSQGTGNNSPLHF
TRBJ1-5,.,.,TRBV29-1,TGCAGCGTTGAACAGGAGAACAATCAGCCCCAGCATTTT,CSVEQENNQPQHF
TRBJ1-1,TRBD1,.,TRBV18,TGTGCCAGCTCACCACAACAGGCAGGGGGGGACACTGAAGCTTTCTTT,CASSPQQAGGDTEAFF
TRBJ1-6,TRBD1,.,TRBV5-6,TGTGCCAGCAGCTTCGACAGGGTCTTACTCGGTTCACCCCTCCACTTT,CASSFDRVLLGSPLHF
TRBJ1-1,.,.,TRBV5-1,TGCGCCAGCAGCGAGGGACGGAACACTGAAGCTTTCTTT,CASSEGRNTEAFF
TRBJ1-2,.,.,TRBV2,TGTGCCAGCAGTGGACAGATCTATGGCTACACCTTC,CASSGQIYGYTF
TRBJ2-5,TRBD2,.,TRBV7-9,TGTGCCAGCGGAGGTCCCCGGGGGGGAGCTCAAGAGACCCAGTACTTC,CASGGPRGGAQETQYF
TRBJ2-5,TRBD2,.,TRBV5-1,TGCGCCAGCAGCCCATCGGGGGGATCGAGGGAGACCCAGTACTTC,CASSPSGGSRETQYF
TRBJ1-2,TRBD1,.,TRBV30,TGTGCCTGGAGTGAATCTCCTTACAGGGGACTTTTTCATGGCTACACCTTC,CAWSESPYRGLFHGYTF
TRBJ2-1,.,once,TRBV20-1,TGCAGTGCTAAGTGGGCAAATGAGCAGTTCTTC,CSAKWANEQFF
TRBJ2-3,TRBD2,few,TRBV5-1,TGCGCCAGCAGCTTGGGTCCGGGGGGGCCCGGTACGCAGTATTTT,CASSLGPGGPGTQYF